Presented here are 7 T cell receptor beta chains from one specimen sequenced in a study of regulatory T cells in long-lasting Graves disease. The sample's time point: persistent/refractory GD, antithyroid drugs over 5 years with positive TRAb. Following extraction of RNA from PBMCs, that RNA was used to make the TCR library. Library construction for TCR beta used iRepertoire HTBI primers and Arm-PCR of CDR3 regions. In TCRdb, the multiplex PCR reads were re-called with MiXCR into one record per CDR3 protein. The table has 650,000 to 700,000 distinct CDR3 sequences, about 32% seen once. Sequenced material: peripheral blood mononuclear cells (PBMCs), taken when the disease was refractory, from a patient treated with antithyroid drugs. The source is a female donor with Graves disease.

This clonotype was counted between two and nine times. The chain has TRBV6-9 and TRBJ2-7; D unresolved. Germline V lookup: CDR1 MNHGY, CDR2 SVAAGI. The CDR3 loop spans 13 amino acids. V lost 4 bases, J lost 5 bases, and 12 bases lay in between. CDR3 sequence (DNA): TGTGCCAGCAGTTCCCTCAGCCCGGACGAGCAGTACTTC. Protein sequence: CASSSLSPDEQYF.

The sample holds a few counts of this clonotype. The gene calls are TRBV7-6 and TRBJ1-5; 8 bases agree with TRBD1. CDR3 length equals 16 residues. Looked up from germline, CDR1 is SGHVS and CDR2 is FNYEAQ. J gave up 7 bases and V 5 bases, and 13 bases lay outside the gene matches. The CDR3 nucleotides are TGTGCCAGCAGCGTACAACAGGGGGTTACGGGACAGCCCCAGCATTTT. This encodes CASSVQQGVTGQPQHF.

In its sample, this clonotype was seen many times. This rearrangement joins TRBV28 to TRBJ2-7, with TRBD2 matching 9 bases. This CDR3 is 16 amino acids long. V shed 8 bases and J 4 bases; nucleotides not matched to a gene: 15. Germline V lookup: CDR1 MDHEN, CDR2 SYDVKM. In nucleotides, the CDR3 is TGTGCCAGCTCTACGGAATTAGCGGGAGTATTATACGAGCAGTACTTC. It codes for CASSTELAGVLYEQYF. Based on the CDR3 plus reference TRBV28 and TRBJ2-7, the full variable domain is DVKVTQSSRYLVKRTGEKVFLECVQDMDHENMFWYRQDPGLGLRLIYFSYDVKMKEKGDIPEGYSVSREKKERFSLILESASTNQTSMYLCASSTELAGVLYEQYFGPGTRLTVT.

The chain employs TRBV12-3 or TRBV12-4 and TRBJ1-5; 9 nucleotides match TRBD1. J was trimmed by 0 bases and V by 7 bases; bases with no gene match: 4. The CDR3 is 15 amino acids. The CDR3 reads CASKQGANSNQPQHF. The DNA of the CDR3 is TGTGCCAGCAAACAGGGGGCCAATAGCAATCAGCCCCAGCATTTT.

The chain joins TRBV6-1 to TRBJ1-5; 7 bases are shared with TRBD1. V was clipped by 5 bases and J by 1 base; unmatched bases: 5. In germline, CDR1 is MNHNS, CDR2 SASEGT. The length of the CDR3 is 15 residues. In nucleotides, the CDR3 is TGTGCCAGCAGTAAACAGGGGTTGAGCAATCAGCCCCAGCATTTT. This encodes CASSKQGLSNQPQHF.

V gene TRBV2 combines with J gene TRBJ2-7; D uncertain. The CDR3 runs to 13 residues. Germline loops: CDR1 SNHLY, CDR2 FYNNEI. V lost 7 bases and J 3 bases, leaving 13 bases between the germline ends. CDR3 DNA: TGTGCCAGCAAGAGTGGCTACCTCTACGAGCAGTACTTC. As protein: CASKSGYLYEQYF.

This clonotype was observed many times. V gene TRBV6-1 combines with J gene TRBJ2-2; TRBD1 is a possible D gene (5 bases). The CDR3 contains 16 residues. The germline gives CDR1 MNHNS, CDR2 SASEGT. V lost 3 bases to trimming and J lost 4 bases, with 15 bases between them. CDR3 loop: CASSDRVGLGTGELFF. CDR3 DNA sequence: TGTGCCAGCAGTGACAGGGTTGGTTTGGGCACCGGGGAGCTGTTTTTT.